The clone carrying this T cell receptor (beta chain) occurred many times. Antigen: not known. The data were taken from a study of CD8 T cells in ankylosing spondylitis. V gave up 6 bases and J gave up 3 bases, with 17 bases separating them. This CDR3 comprises 15 residues. The V gene's germline CDR1 is DFQATT and CDR2 SNEGSKA (reference sequence). Overall study results and limits: Ankylosing spondylitis blood appeared to be characterized by a TCR beta motif of 7 to 9 highly homologous variants. Previous work reported some of these motif variants in the synovial fluid and blood of reactive arthritis. Disease-linked clones displayed a CD8+ phenotype and appeared relatively rarely in peripheral blood. As reported, disease-linked clones showed significant enrichment in matched ankylosing spondylitis synovial fluid.

Quantitative barcoded 5'-RACE was used to prepare TCR beta libraries. TCRdb independently ran MiXCR on the 5' RACE reads; one entry per CDR3 protein. The repertoire includes fewer than 250,000 distinct CDR3 sequences, around 16% of them detected once, and about 42% sits in the top ten. The chain has TRBV20-1 and TRBJ2-2; D not certain. The sample was blood, either unsorted or a sorted T cell fraction (not recorded which). The sequence was obtained from a male donor with ankylosing spondylitis. CDR3 amino acids: CSAKLVAPDTGELFF. DNA of the CDR3: TGCAGTGCCAAGCTCGTGGCTCCAGACACCGGGGAGCTGTTTTTT.